This TCR beta chain was sequenced in a study of blood T cell repertoires in COVID-19. Study background: T cells, B-cell-depleted T cells, or PBMCs supplied cDNA or gDNA.

The CDR3 length is 14 residues. Germline CDR1 is MGHRA and CDR2 is YSYEKL. The V end was cut by 4 bases, the J end by 4 bases, with 13 bases between. Produced via immunoSEQ multiplex PCR; TCRdb's table is partial and in-frame only. This sample has approximately 150,000 clones, with approximately 85% found just once. This sequence joins TRBV4-1 and TRBJ1-2; D remains ambiguous. Sequenced: peripheral blood. This receptor was obtained from a human donor with acute or convalescent COVID-19. The donor label of this sample is uncertain. The CDR3 bases are TGCGCCAGCAGCCCAACCGACACTGGCTATGGCTACACCTTC. Translation gives CASSPTDTGYGYTF.